These 30 T cell receptor beta chains were sequenced from one sample in a study of Ad26.COV2.S vaccination and SARS-CoV-2 variants. Here immunoSEQ multiplex PCR was the method, and the copy in TCRdb shows in-frame clones only, minus some. The sample includes roughly 700,000 clones, around 90% of them seen just once. Noted treatment: roughly 20 received Ad26.COV2.S at low or high dose, single or two shots; 5 received placebo; per-sample allocation not given. Sampling was performed 63 days after the first vaccine or placebo injection. The material was peripheral blood, obtained in a trial of Ad26.COV2.S vaccine versus placebo. The source of these receptors is a person aged 18 to 59 who received the Ad26.COV2.S COVID-19 vaccine or a placebo.

CDR3 in DNA: TGTGCCAGCAGCTCACACAGACTAGCGGGAGAAACGGGGGCATACAATGAGCAGTTCTTC. Amino acid sequence: CASSSHRLAGETGAYNEQFF. The chain couples TRBV5-4 to TRBJ2-1, with TRBD2 identical over 12 bases. Germline V gene lookup returns CDR1 SGHNT and CDR2 YYREEE (reference sequence). V lost 3 bases to trimming and J lost 4 bases; unmatched junction nucleotides: 17. There are 20 residues in the CDR3.

The chain links TRBV10-1 to TRBJ1-3; 9 nucleotides agree with TRBD1. The CDR3 is made up of 14 amino acids. The germline V gene encodes CDR1 WNHNN and CDR2 SYGVQD (reference sequence). V was pared by 6 bases and J by 1 base, with 1 base of the junction left unmatched. The chain's CDR3 is CASSDRGSGNTIYF. In DNA, the CDR3 is TGCGCCAGCAGCGACAGGGGGTCTGGAAACACCATATATTTT.

This clone was seen a few times. The rearrangement uses TRBV13 and TRBJ1-3; TRBD1 is a possible D gene (6 bases). Germline V gene sequence: CDR1 PRHDT, CDR2 FYEKMQ (reference sequence). The V end was cut by 5 bases, the J end by 6 bases, with 14 bases between. The CDR3 length is 14 residues. The CDR3 sequence is CASSTQDSPNTIYF. CDR3 DNA: TGTGCCAGCAGCACCCAGGACAGTCCAAACACCATATATTTT. The full variable domain, with the rest looked up from reference TRBV13 and TRBJ1-3, is AAGVIQSPRHLIKEKRETATLKCYPIPRHDTVYWYQQGPGQDPQFLISFYEKMQSDKGSIPDRFSAQQFSDYHSELNMSSLELGDSALYFCASSTQDSPNTIYFGEGSWLTVV.

V usage is TRBV19 and J usage is TRBJ1-6, with D perhaps matching TRBD1 (5 bases). Per germline, CDR1 LNHDA and CDR2 SQIVND (reference sequence). Trimming took off 3 bases at V and 4 bases at J, with 10 bases between the two ends. CDR3 size: 15 residues. CDR3 protein: CASSMGLSYNSPLHF. CDR3 nucleotide sequence: TGTGCCAGTAGTATGGGACTTTCGTATAATTCACCCCTCCACTTT.

V gene TRBV7-9 combines with J gene TRBJ1-4, with D unresolved. This CDR3 has 15 amino acids. Germline V gives CDR1 SEHNR, CDR2 FQNEAQ (reference sequence). V lost 5 bases, J lost 5 bases, and 15 bases lay in between. DNA of the CDR3: TGTGCCAGCAGCCCTAGATTTGGAGGGAATGAAAAACTGTTTTTT. As protein: CASSPRFGGNEKLFF.

In its sample, this clone was seen once. Other DNA variants within this sample encode the same CDR3. This CDR3 is CASSLGTGTYEQYF. The DNA for the CDR3 is TGTGCCAGCAGCTTAGGGACAGGAACCTACGAGCAGTACTTC. V usage is TRBV7-2 and J usage is TRBJ2-7; 7 nucleotides align to TRBD1. Trimming at V came to 1 base and at J to 2 bases, leaving 2 bases not matched to a gene. CDR1 and CDR2 from the germline V gene are SGHTA and FQGNSA. The CDR3 consists of 14 residues. The full variable domain, its missing parts supplied by reference TRBV7-2 and TRBJ2-7, is GAGVSQSPSNKVTEKGKDVELRCDPISGHTALYWYRQSLGQGLEFLIYFQGNSAPDKSGLPSDRFSAERTGGSVSTLTIQRTQQEDSAVYLCASSLGTGTYEQYFGPGTRLTVT.

This chain uses TRBV12-3 or TRBV12-4 with TRBJ2-1, with a possible D match to TRBD2 (5 bases). This CDR3 comprises 10 residues. Trimming took 10 bases from V and 6 from J, leaving 7 bases between them. Written as DNA, the CDR3 is TGTGCCACGGGAACCAATGAGCAGTTCTTC. This encodes CATGTNEQFF.

The J gene is TRBJ2-2, the V gene TRBV5-1; TRBD1 is a possible D gene (6 bases). The CDR3 has 15 amino acids. Trimming left V 7 bases short and J 7 bases short, with 20 bases between. Germline lookup yields CDR1 SGHRS and CDR2 YFSETQ. The CDR3 spells CASREQGLDGGELFF. Written as DNA, the CDR3 is TGCGCCAGCCGTGAACAGGGTTTGGATGGCGGGGAGCTGTTTTTT.

The rearrangement links TRBV25-1 to TRBJ1-1, with 7 bases identical to TRBD1. Looked up from germline, CDR1 is MGHDK and CDR2 is SYGVNS. The CDR3 loop spans 13 amino acids. Trimming removed 4 bases from V and 6 bases from J; junction bases left unmatched: 5. CDR3 residues: CASSGQGGSEAFF. The CDR3, as DNA: TGTGCCAGCAGTGGACAGGGTGGGTCTGAAGCTTTCTTT.

The chain employs TRBV18 and TRBJ1-2; the match to TRBD1 covers 12 bases. Germline trimming cut 3 bases from V and 2 bases from J; bases unmatched to any gene: 1. The CDR3 consists of 15 residues. In germline, CDR1 is KGHSH, CDR2 LQKENI. The CDR3: CASSPGTGGNYGYTF. DNA of the CDR3: TGTGCCAGCTCACCCGGGACAGGGGGCAACTATGGCTACACCTTC.

A single count supports this clone. The chain uses TRBV6-2 or TRBV6-3 and TRBJ2-5; weak D call: TRBD2 (7 bases). Trimming removed 0 bases at V and 5 bases at J, with 16 bases between. The V gene's germline CDR1 is MNHEY and CDR2 SVGEGT. The CDR3 runs 16 residues. CDR3 sequence: CASSYSIRGADETQYF. The CDR3 DNA reads as TGTGCCAGCAGTTACTCGATCCGGGGGGCGGATGAGACCCAGTACTTC.

The chain employs TRBV3-1 (or the pseudogene TRBV3-2) and TRBJ2-3; TRBD2 matches at 10 bases. The trim removed 4 bases at V and 3 bases at J, leaving 10 bases unmatched. Looked up from germline, CDR1 is LGHDT and CDR2 is YNNKEL (reference sequence). The CDR3 consists of 17 residues. CDR3 DNA sequence: TGTGCCAGCAGCCTCAGCGGGGGGGAGATGGGGACAGATACGCAGTATTTT. It yields the protein CASSLSGGEMGTDTQYF.

The chain combines TRBV5-5 with TRBJ1-6; the D gene is possibly TRBD1 (6 bases). The V end was cut by 4 bases, the J end by 14 bases, with 22 bases between. Germline values: CDR1 SGHKS, CDR2 YYEKEE (reference sequence). The CDR3 length is 15 residues. The CDR3 is CASSPYRDIKEALHF. CDR3 nucleotide sequence: TGTGCCAGCAGCCCATACAGGGACATCAAAGAGGCCCTCCACTTT.

The chain links TRBV7-9 to TRBJ2-3; 13 bases agree with TRBD2. The CDR3 is 18 amino acids. From germline, CDR1 is SEHNR and CDR2 FQNEAQ (reference sequence). The trim removed 3 bases at V and 1 base at J, leaving 7 bases unmatched. For the CDR3, the DNA is TGTGCCAGCAGCTTGCCACGACTAGCGGGGGGACGCACAGATACGCAGTATTTT. This sequence encodes CASSLPRLAGGRTDTQYF.

This clone was observed a single time. This chain uses TRBV30 with TRBJ2-3; a possible D gene is TRBD1 (5 bases). The CDR3 consists of 13 residues. Deletions cut 2 bases from V and 4 bases from J, with 10 bases between. Per germline, CDR1 GTSNPN and CDR2 SVGIG (reference sequence). CDR3: CAWSPSGPDTQYF. CDR3 nucleotide sequence: TGTGCCTGGAGTCCCTCAGGGCCAGATACGCAGTATTTT.

The gene calls are TRBV3-1 (or the pseudogene TRBV3-2) and TRBJ1-1; D not resolved. Trimming took off 0 bases at V and 0 bases at J, with 5 bases between the two ends. This CDR3 has 14 amino acids. The V gene's germline CDR1 is LGHDT and CDR2 YNNKEL (reference sequence). The CDR3 spells CASSQDPMNTEAFF. CDR3 sequence (DNA): TGTGCCAGCAGCCAAGACCCCATGAACACTGAAGCTTTCTTT.

The chain links TRBV9 to TRBJ2-2; possibly TRBD1 for D (5 bases). Trimming shortened V by 5 bases and J by 7 bases, and 18 bases separated the two germline ends. Germline values: CDR1 SGDLS, CDR2 YYNGEE. The CDR3 covers 15 residues. The CDR3 reads CASSRTGLNGGELFF. The CDR3 nucleotides are TGTGCCAGCAGTAGAACAGGCCTCAACGGCGGGGAGCTGTTTTTT.

The chain joins TRBV3-1 (or the pseudogene TRBV3-2) to TRBJ2-1; possibly TRBD2 for D (7 bases). The CDR3 has 13 amino acids. With 4 bases removed from V and 9 bases from J, the gap between germline ends came to 13 bases. Per germline, CDR1 LGHDT and CDR2 YNNKEL (reference sequence). CDR3 in DNA: TGTGCCAGCAGCCCTATGGGGGGGGCTGAGCAGTTCTTC. This gives the protein CASSPMGGAEQFF.

This clone has more than one count but fewer than ten. This sequence joins TRBV19 and TRBJ2-7; a possible D gene is TRBD2 (5 bases). Trimming took 3 bases from V and 2 from J, leaving 8 bases between them. Germline V gene sequence: CDR1 LNHDA, CDR2 SQIVND (reference sequence). The length of the CDR3 is 13 residues. The CDR3 sequence is CASSIVGTYEQYF. Written as DNA, the CDR3 is TGTGCCAGTAGTATCGTCGGGACCTACGAGCAGTACTTC.

The CDR3 DNA reads TGTGCCATCAGTGTAAGGGAGAACACTGAAGCTTTCTTT. Translation gives CAISVRENTEAFF. This chain connects TRBV10-3 to TRBJ1-1, with D uncertain. V lost 4 bases, J lost 1 base, and 7 bases lay in between. CDR1 is ENHRY, CDR2 SYGVKD, per germline. This CDR3 region has 13 residues.

This sequence joins TRBV10-3 and TRBJ2-1; 9 bases are a match to TRBD2. V lost 10 bases and J lost 0; bases outside the gene matches: 7. The germline V gene has CDR1 ENHRY and CDR2 SYGVKD. The CDR3 extends over 15 amino acids. CDR3 sequence (DNA): TGTGCCACACGGACTAGCGACAGCTCCTACAATGAGCAGTTCTTC. This gives the protein CATRTSDSSYNEQFF.

CDR3 coding DNA: TGTGCCAGCAATCGGGGACAGAGCACAGATACGCAGTATTTT. Its protein is CASNRGQSTDTQYF. The genes are TRBV6-4 and TRBJ2-3; TRBD1 matches 7 bases. The germline gives CDR1 MRHNA, CDR2 SNTAGT. The CDR3 consists of 14 residues. Unmatched junction bases numbered 4, after V lost 7 bases and J lost 0 bases.

The CDR3, as DNA: TGTGCCAGCACTAGCTCCAGGGGCGACTATGGCTACACCTTC. It translates to CASTSSRGDYGYTF. The genes are TRBV25-1 and TRBJ1-2; a weak D match, TRBD1 (6 bases). Germline V gives CDR1 MGHDK, CDR2 SYGVNS. With 7 bases removed from V and 3 bases from J, the gap between germline ends came to 15 bases. The CDR3 contains 14 residues.

J is TRBJ2-1 and V is TRBV7-9, with D maybe TRBD2 (6 bases). The CDR3 consists of 15 residues. The V end lost 4 bases, the J end lost 7 bases, and 17 bases lay between the germline ends. From germline, CDR1 is SEHNR and CDR2 FQNEAQ (reference sequence). The CDR3 DNA reads as TGTGCCAGCAGCTCGTCTTGGGGGGAAAATAATGAGCAGTTCTTC. Translation gives CASSSSWGENNEQFF.

This clone was observed once. The chain links TRBV30 to TRBJ1-4; possible D gene TRBD1, 5 bases. Looked up from germline, CDR1 is GTSNPN and CDR2 is SVGIG (reference sequence). The CDR3 loop spans 18 amino acids. Trimming pared 0 bases from V and 4 bases from J, leaving 21 bases between. CDR3 protein: CAWSVVRGLVGLNEKLFF. In DNA form, the CDR3 reads TGTGCCTGGAGTGTAGTACGCGGCCTGGTGGGGCTTAATGAAAAACTGTTTTTT.

This chain connects TRBV3-1 (or the pseudogene TRBV3-2) to TRBJ2-2; TRBD2 agrees at 8 bases. Germline V lookup: CDR1 LGHDT, CDR2 YNNKEL (reference sequence). There are 16 residues in the CDR3. The V and J ends lost 3 bases and 5 bases, in that order; junction bases with no gene match: 8. CDR3 DNA: TGTGCCAGCAGCCAGGAAGCGGGAGTGGCGACCGGGGAGCTGTTTTTT. Translating it yields CASSQEAGVATGELFF.

As regards this clone: Other DNA sequences from this sample encode an identical CDR3 as well. The chain employs TRBV5-1 and TRBJ2-3; TRBD1 aligns across 7 bases. Germline V gene lookup returns CDR1 SGHRS and CDR2 YFSETQ. The CDR3 covers 14 residues. Unmatched junction bases numbered 3, after V lost 4 bases and J lost 1 base. The CDR3 DNA reads as TGCGCCAGCAGCCCCGGACAGGGCACAGATACGCAGTATTTT. It specifies CASSPGQGTDTQYF.

The rearrangement joins TRBV9 to TRBJ1-3; D remains ambiguous. Trimming took off 4 bases at V and 4 bases at J, with 6 bases between the two ends. The CDR3 is 12 amino acids. Germline V CDR1 and CDR2: SGDLS, YYNGEE. The CDR3 loop is CASSLGGNTIYF. In DNA form, the CDR3 reads TGTGCCAGCAGCTTAGGGGGAAACACCATATATTTT.

This clone was seen once. The chain is built from TRBV3-1 (or the pseudogene TRBV3-2) and TRBJ2-7, with TRBD1 identical over 7 bases. The V gene end was trimmed by 0 bases and the J gene end by 10 bases; junction bases not matched to a gene: 15. This CDR3 comprises 16 residues. The germline gives CDR1 LGHDT, CDR2 YNNKEL (reference sequence). The CDR3 loop reads CASSQDLVQGMGEQYF. The CDR3, as DNA: TGTGCCAGCAGCCAAGATCTGGTACAGGGGATGGGAGAACAGTACTTC.

The chain employs TRBV7-9 and TRBJ1-2; TRBD1 is a possible D gene (5 bases). In germline, CDR1 is SEHNR, CDR2 FQNEAQ (reference sequence). Trimming stripped 5 bases from V and 2 bases from J, with 6 bases between. The CDR3 has 12 amino acids. The CDR3 DNA follows: TGTGCCAGCAGCCCAGGGAACTATGGCTACACCTTC. This encodes CASSPGNYGYTF. Supplemented by reference TRBV7-9 and TRBJ1-2, the full variable domain reads DTGVSQNPRHKITKRGQNVTFRCDPISEHNRLYWYRQTLGQGPEFLTYFQNEAQLEKSRLLSDRFSAERPKGSFSTLEIQRTEQGDSAMYLCASSPGNYGYTFGSGTRLTVV.